The 16 T cell receptor beta chains in this list originate from one sample, sequenced in a study of identical twins. TCRdb analysed the 5' RACE reads with MiXCR anew, one entry per CDR3 protein. The table shows hundreds of thousands of distinct CDR3 sequences, with roughly 8% occurring only once. The data were also submitted as part of a second study, on yellow fever vaccine responses in identical twins.

Sequencing was done on a sample of PBMCs. Every receptor here comes from a woman aged 18-29 years in good health.

This clonotype was detected ten times or more. CDR3 nucleotides: TGTGCCAGCGGTCGTAATGAGCAGTTCTTC. Translation: CASGRNEQFF. The V gene is TRBV5-8, the J gene TRBJ2-1; D ambiguous. CDR1 and CDR2 from the germline V gene are SGHTS and YDEGEE. V was pared by 7 bases and J by 7 bases, with 6 bases between. The CDR3 contains 10 residues.

This clonotype was counted only a few times. The V gene is TRBV11-3, the J gene TRBJ2-2; 11 bases agree with TRBD1. CDR1 and CDR2 from the germline V gene are SGHNT and YENEEA. The V and J ends lost 5 bases and 4 bases, in that order; junction bases with no gene match: 6. This CDR3 is built from 16 residues. The CDR3 DNA follows: TGTGCCAGCAGCCCCGGGACAGGGGGTGGCACCGGGGAGCTGTTTTTT. Translated: CASSPGTGGGTGELFF.

This clonotype was found a few times. V usage is TRBV13 and J usage is TRBJ2-1; TRBD2 matches 10 bases. CDR3 length equals 16 residues. Germline assignment: CDR1 PRHDT and CDR2 FYEKMQ (reference sequence). After removal of 5 bases from V and 5 bases from J, the junction contained 9 bases not matched to a gene. CDR3 loop: CASSPELAGTHNEQFF. The CDR3 nucleotides are TGTGCCAGCAGCCCGGAACTAGCGGGGACCCACAATGAGCAGTTCTTC.

This sequence joins TRBV7-2 and TRBJ2-5, with unresolved D. Germline values: CDR1 SGHTA, CDR2 FQGNSA. The CDR3 totals 13 residues. V lost 6 bases, J lost 7 bases, and 15 bases lay in between. The CDR3 DNA is TGTGCCAGCAGATCGAATGAATTGGGGACCCAGTACTTC. Its protein is CASRSNELGTQYF.

The chain couples TRBV7-2 to TRBJ2-7, with D perhaps TRBD1 (6 bases). With 1 base removed from V and 1 base from J, the gap between germline ends came to 11 bases. The V gene's germline CDR1 is SGHTA and CDR2 FQGNSA. The CDR3 extends over 15 amino acids. CDR3 protein: CASSLEGVGSYEQYF. As DNA, the CDR3 is TGTGCCAGCAGCTTAGAGGGGGTCGGATCCTACGAGCAGTACTTC.

This clonotype has more than one count but fewer than ten. The rearrangement uses TRBV7-2 and TRBJ2-7, with D perhaps matching TRBD1 (6 bases). Germline CDR1 is SGHTA and CDR2 is FQGNSA. Trimming stripped 2 bases from V and 5 bases from J, with 22 bases between. The CDR3 extends over 17 amino acids. The CDR3 loop is CASSLSRGIRQGHEQYF. In DNA, the CDR3 is TGTGCCAGCAGCTTAAGTAGGGGGATCCGCCAAGGGCACGAGCAGTACTTC. The entire variable domain, with the rest obtained from reference TRBV7-2 and TRBJ2-7, is as follows: GAGVSQSPSNKVTEKGKDVELRCDPISGHTALYWYRQSLGQGLEFLIYFQGNSAPDKSGLPSDRFSAERTGGSVSTLTIQRTQQEDSAVYLCASSLSRGIRQGHEQYFGPGTRLTVT.

The V call is TRBV4-3, the J call TRBJ2-3, with TRBD2 as a possible D gene (5 bases). The CDR3 contains 14 residues. The germline V and J ends were trimmed by 4 bases and 4 bases, with 12 bases remaining between them. Germline V gene sequence: CDR1 LGHNA, CDR2 YSLEER. As DNA, the CDR3 is TGCGCCAGCAGCCGGGAACTAGTCCCAGATACGCAGTATTTT. It codes for CASSRELVPDTQYF.

This chain uses TRBV4-3 with TRBJ2-1, with 7 bases aligning to TRBD2. From germline, CDR1 is LGHNA and CDR2 YSLEER. The V gene end was trimmed by 0 bases and the J gene end by 6 bases; junction bases not matched to a gene: 8. The CDR3 loop spans 16 amino acids. The chain's CDR3 is CASSQDVELAFNEQFF. The CDR3 DNA reads as TGCGCCAGCAGCCAAGATGTCGAACTAGCGTTCAATGAGCAGTTCTTC.

This clonotype came up many times. The V call is TRBV6-1, the J call TRBJ2-7; maybe TRBD1 (6 bases). CDR1 MNHNS and CDR2 SASEGT come from the germline V gene. V was clipped by 5 bases and J by 5 bases, with 13 bases between them. CDR3 length: 13 residues. The CDR3 loop reads CASSQGTSNEQYF. The CDR3 DNA reads as TGTGCCAGCAGTCAGGGGACGTCCAACGAGCAGTACTTC.

This chain connects TRBV27 to TRBJ2-7; 9 bases match TRBD2. The CDR3 runs 15 residues. Germline V lookup: CDR1 MNHEY, CDR2 SMNVEV (reference sequence). V trimming: 0 bases; J trimming: 7 bases; junction bases outside the gene matches: 7. The CDR3 nucleotides are TGTGCCAGCAGTTTATCGACTAGCGGACTGGGGGAGCAGTACTTC. This gives the protein CASSLSTSGLGEQYF.

The genes are TRBV20-1 and TRBJ2-1; D remains ambiguous. The CDR3 spans 14 residues. V lost 0 bases, J lost 0 bases, and 6 bases lay in between. CDR1 DFQATT and CDR2 SNEGSKA come from the germline V gene (reference sequence). DNA of the CDR3: TGCAGTGCTAGAGAATCGAGCTCCTACAATGAGCAGTTCTTC. Amino acid sequence: CSARESSSYNEQFF.

This clonotype appeared many times. The gene calls are TRBV5-1 and TRBJ2-5; D is ambiguous. Germline CDR1 is SGHRS and CDR2 is YFSETQ. The CDR3 spans 13 residues. The V end lost 6 bases, the J end lost 4 bases, and 13 bases lay between the germline ends. CDR3 protein: CASTLRMGETQYF. In nucleotides, the CDR3 is TGCGCCAGCACCCTCAGGATGGGAGAGACCCAGTACTTC.

This clonotype has more than one count but fewer than ten. The chain carries TRBV6-2 or TRBV6-3 and TRBJ2-6, with D perhaps TRBD1 (6 bases). The CDR3 totals 16 residues. With 5 bases removed from V and 0 bases from J, the gap between germline ends came to 11 bases. From germline, CDR1 is MNHEY and CDR2 SVGEGT. This chain's CDR3 is CASSHMDSSGANVLTF. The CDR3 DNA reads as TGTGCCAGCAGTCATATGGACAGCTCTGGGGCCAACGTCCTGACTTTC.

A few counts support this clonotype. The chain combines TRBV28 with TRBJ2-7, with D possibly called TRBD1 or TRBD2 (6 bases each). This CDR3 has 16 residues. V lost 5 bases and J lost 1, with 18 bases in between. CDR1 and CDR2 (germline): MDHEN, SYDVKM. The CDR3 DNA sequence: TGTGCCAGCAGTCAGGGCCAGGGGAGGAAATCCTACGAGCAGTACTTC. Its translation: CASSQGQGRKSYEQYF. The whole variable domain, remainder taken from reference TRBV28 and TRBJ2-7, is DVKVTQSSRYLVKRTGEKVFLECVQDMDHENMFWYRQDPGLGLRLIYFSYDVKMKEKGDIPEGYSVSREKKERFSLILESASTNQTSMYLCASSQGQGRKSYEQYFGPGTRLTVT.

This clonotype was counted many times. Compared with germline, one end of the junction differs, possibly owing to a read error. The CDR3 coding sequence is TGTGCCAGCAGCTTGGACGGTTACAATGAGCAGTTCTTC. Amino acids: CASSLDGYNEQFF. The V call is TRBV5-1, the J call TRBJ2-1; D gene unclear. The V gene's germline CDR1 is SGHRS and CDR2 YFSETQ. The CDR3 is made up of 13 amino acids.

This clonotype was counted at least ten times. The V gene is TRBV18, the J gene TRBJ2-5, with D uncertain. The CDR3 is 13 amino acids. The germline gives CDR1 KGHSH, CDR2 LQKENI. V gave up 2 bases and J gave up 2 bases, with 6 bases separating them. CDR3 sequence (DNA): TGTGCCAGCTCACCAGGGTATCAAGAGACCCAGTACTTC. Translating gives CASSPGYQETQYF.